A single sample gave rise to the 21 T cell receptor beta chains below, sequenced in a study of T cell responses to AZD1222 COVID-19 vaccine. The table came from immunoSEQ multiplex PCR; TCRdb's copy has only in-frame clones and leaves some out. The sample lists 90,000 to 100,000 clones, 85% occurring once. This sample comprised peripheral blood, obtained 28 days after the second AZD1222 dose. The source of these receptors is an adult who received the AZD1222 COVID-19 vaccine.

The V and J genes are TRBV7-9 and TRBJ2-3; D unclear. The CDR3 spans 13 residues. The germline V gene has CDR1 SEHNR and CDR2 FQNEAQ (reference sequence). The ends were cut back, 1 base at V and 5 bases at J, with 7 bases in the middle. The CDR3 sequence: CASSLDGQDTQYF. CDR3 DNA: TGTGCCAGCAGCTTAGACGGGCAAGATACGCAGTATTTT.

This chain joins TRBV5-1 and TRBJ2-5; TRBD2 might be the D (7 bases). CDR3 length equals 15 residues. The V and J ends lost 0 bases and 2 bases respectively, with 11 bases between them. Germline assignment: CDR1 SGHRS and CDR2 YFSETQ. The CDR3 nucleotides read TGCGCCAGCAGCTTGGCGGGGGGCACGCAAGAGACCCAGTACTTC. Amino acid sequence: CASSLAGGTQETQYF.

In its sample, this clone was seen once. V usage is TRBV7-9 and J usage is TRBJ2-3, with D uncertain. From germline, CDR1 is SEHNR and CDR2 FQNEAQ (reference sequence). There are 13 residues in the CDR3. Trimming shortened V by 7 bases and J by 1 base, and 9 bases separated the two germline ends. This CDR3 reads CASMLVGTDTQYF. The CDR3, as DNA: TGTGCCAGCATGTTAGTTGGCACAGATACGCAGTATTTT.

The V gene is TRBV5-8, the J gene TRBJ1-2; TRBD1 is a possible D gene (6 bases). Germline loops: CDR1 SGHTS, CDR2 YDEGEE. The V gene lost 4 bases and the J gene lost 4 bases, with 26 bases spanning the gap. The CDR3 has 18 residues. In DNA, the CDR3 is TGTGCCAGCAGCCTAAGACAGTACTCCGGGGTAGGGGGCTATGGCTACACCTTC. Amino acid sequence: CASSLRQYSGVGGYGYTF.

The chain recombines TRBV6-4 with TRBJ2-5; TRBD1 or TRBD2 may be the D gene (6 bases each). The length of the CDR3 is 14 residues. The ends were cut back, 4 bases at V and 5 bases at J, with 14 bases in the middle. Germline CDR1 is MRHNA and CDR2 is SNTAGT. DNA of the CDR3: TGTGCCAGCAGTGTGAACGGGGGCTGGGAGACCCAGTACTTC. Translated, it gives CASSVNGGWETQYF.

The V gene is TRBV28, the J gene TRBJ2-1; possibly TRBD2 for D (5 bases). Trimming took off 5 bases at V and 2 bases at J, with 13 bases between the two ends. This CDR3 comprises 15 residues. The germline gives CDR1 MDHEN, CDR2 SYDVKM. The CDR3 DNA reads TGTGCCAGCAGTCCGGGCGGAGGACCCTACAATGAGCAGTTCTTC. This translates into CASSPGGGPYNEQFF.

V is TRBV11-3 and J is TRBJ2-2, with D maybe TRBD2 (6 bases). Per germline, CDR1 SGHNT and CDR2 YENEEA. The germline V and J ends were trimmed by 0 bases and 5 bases, with 13 bases remaining between them. The CDR3 has 16 residues. The CDR3 region is CASSLELGLGTGELFF. CDR3 DNA sequence: TGTGCCAGCAGCTTAGAATTGGGACTGGGGACCGGGGAGCTGTTTTTT. Supplemented by reference TRBV11-3 and TRBJ2-2, the full variable domain reads EAGVVQSPRYKIIEKKQPVAFWCNPISGHNTLYWYLQNLGQGPELLIRYENEEAVDDSQLPKDRFSAERLKGVDSTLKIQPAELGDSAVYLCASSLELGLGTGELFFGEGSRLTVL.

The rearrangement uses TRBV5-1 and TRBJ2-7, with 10 bases identical to TRBD2. Germline V CDR1 and CDR2: SGHRS, YFSETQ. J lost 2 bases, V lost 4 bases, and 6 bases had no gene match. The length of the CDR3 is 15 residues. The CDR3 sequence: CASSPSGSPPYEQYF. CDR3 in DNA: TGCGCCAGCAGCCCTAGCGGGAGCCCCCCCTACGAGCAGTACTTC.

This clone was counted between two and nine times. The chain is built from TRBV4-2 and TRBJ1-2; 9 bases line up with TRBD1. This CDR3 region has 17 residues. J gave up 8 bases and V 1 base, and 14 bases lay outside the gene matches. The germline V gene encodes CDR1 LGHNA and CDR2 YNFKEQ. The CDR3 loop is CASSQGALRQGGVGYTF. The DNA for the CDR3 is TGTGCCAGCAGCCAAGGTGCCCTCCGACAGGGGGGTGTGGGCTACACCTTC.

The rearrangement uses TRBV5-1 and TRBJ1-4; D is ambiguous. The V gene's germline CDR1 is SGHRS and CDR2 YFSETQ. V gave up 0 bases and J gave up 5 bases, with 8 bases separating them. The CDR3 is 14 amino acids. In DNA form, the CDR3 reads TGCGCCAGCAGCTTGGAACCGAAGAATGAAAAACTGTTTTTT. Its protein is CASSLEPKNEKLFF. The whole variable domain, filled in from reference TRBV5-1 and TRBJ1-4, reads KAGVTQTPRYLIKTRGQQVTLSCSPISGHRSVSWYQQTPGQGLQFLFEYFSETQRNKGNFPGRFSGRQFSNSRSEMNVSTLELGDSALYLCASSLEPKNEKLFFGSGTQLSVL.

The gene calls are TRBV7-6 and TRBJ2-7; D is unclear. This CDR3 is built from 13 residues. Germline loops: CDR1 SGHVS, CDR2 FNYEAQ. Trimming left V 5 bases short and J 3 bases short, with 11 bases between. CDR3 nucleotides: TGTGCCAGCAGCCCCGGACCGAACTACGAGCAGTACTTC. Encoded protein: CASSPGPNYEQYF.

The J gene is TRBJ1-4, the V gene TRBV7-9; TRBD1 is a possible D gene (5 bases). CDR3 length: 16 residues. The V gene's germline CDR1 is SEHNR and CDR2 FQNEAQ (reference sequence). The ends were cut back, 1 base at V and 5 bases at J, with 14 bases in the middle. Written as DNA, the CDR3 is TGTGCCAGCAGCTTAGGGTCCGGGACCTCAAATGAAAAACTGTTTTTT. It translates to CASSLGSGTSNEKLFF.

The rearrangement joins TRBV5-1 to TRBJ2-2, with 7 bases that match TRBD1. The CDR3 length is 15 residues. CDR1 and CDR2 (germline): SGHRS, YFSETQ. V gave up 3 bases and J gave up 1 base; unmatched junction bases: 3. The CDR3 loop reads CASSSTGRNTGELFF. In DNA form, the CDR3 reads TGCGCCAGCAGCTCGACAGGGCGGAACACCGGGGAGCTGTTTTTT.

The J gene is TRBJ2-1, the V gene TRBV10-1, with a tentative D call TRBD2 (5 bases). The CDR3 covers 15 residues. Germline V gene data show CDR1 as WNHNN and CDR2 as SYGVQD (reference sequence). V dropped 6 bases and J dropped 0 bases, with 12 bases sitting between them. The CDR3: CASSLSSNSYNEQFF. Written as DNA, the CDR3 is TGCGCCAGCAGCCTTTCTAGCAACTCCTACAATGAGCAGTTCTTC.

V gene TRBV10-3 combines with J gene TRBJ2-1, with TRBD1 as a possible D gene (6 bases). This CDR3 has 13 residues. The V and J ends lost 9 bases and 5 bases respectively, with 14 bases between them. Germline CDR1 is ENHRY and CDR2 is SYGVKD. The CDR3 loop is CAMSRDTDNEQFF. CDR3 in DNA: TGTGCCATGTCAAGGGACACGGACAATGAGCAGTTCTTC.

This clone was seen once. The genes are TRBV6-2 or TRBV6-3 and TRBJ1-1; D is ambiguous. Trimming removed 5 bases at V and 6 bases at J, with 16 bases between. Germline-derived CDR1 and CDR2 are MNHEY and SVGEGT. The CDR3 length is 14 residues. CDR3 region: CASSPFGVSPEAFF. Written as DNA, the CDR3 is TGTGCCAGCAGTCCGTTTGGGGTCAGCCCTGAAGCTTTCTTT.

Only a few counts were recorded for this clone. V is TRBV4-2 and J is TRBJ2-5, with TRBD2 matching 12 bases. This CDR3 comprises 18 residues. V dropped 3 bases and J dropped 4; count of bases not matched to a gene: 12. Germline values: CDR1 LGHNA, CDR2 YNFKEQ. The CDR3 region has the DNA TGTGCCAGCAGCCAGGGGAGACTAGCGGGAGCGGGGGGAGAGACCCAGTACTTC. Encoded protein: CASSQGRLAGAGGETQYF.

This sequence joins TRBV12-5 and TRBJ2-2; 12 bases agree with TRBD2. CDR3 length equals 20 residues. Germline V gives CDR1 LGHNT, CDR2 FRNRAP. V shed 2 bases and J 0 bases; nucleotides not matched to a gene: 10. The CDR3 loop is CASGLTPGLAGPTNTGELFF. CDR3 sequence (DNA): TGTGCTAGTGGTTTGACACCGGGACTAGCGGGTCCTACGAACACCGGGGAGCTGTTTTTT.

This rearrangement joins TRBV28 to TRBJ2-7, with D possibly TRBD2 on 5 matching bases. CDR3 length equals 13 residues. Germline-derived CDR1 and CDR2 are MDHEN and SYDVKM. Trimming left V 4 bases short and J 7 bases short, with 14 bases between. In DNA form, the CDR3 reads TGTGCCAGCAGTTACCTCCGGGGAAAGGAGCAGTACTTC. Translation gives CASSYLRGKEQYF.

This clone has a handful of counts. This sequence joins TRBV28 and TRBJ1-5, with TRBD1 matching 10 bases. V shed 5 bases, J shed 5 bases, and the junction held 6 bases outside the gene matches. The CDR3 loop spans 15 amino acids. The germline gives CDR1 MDHEN, CDR2 SYDVKM. DNA of the CDR3: TGTGCCAGCAGTGGACAGGGGGGGCCCTATCAGCCCCAGCATTTT. This gives the protein CASSGQGGPYQPQHF.

This chain links TRBV29-1 with TRBJ1-2, with a weak D call TRBD1 (5 bases). Germline CDR1 reads SQVTM; CDR2 reads ANQGSEA. This CDR3 region has 14 residues. V lost 5 bases, J lost 5 bases, and 18 bases lay in between. The CDR3: CSVTEMGGLYGYTF. CDR3 DNA: TGCAGCGTTACAGAAATGGGGGGACTGTATGGCTACACCTTC.